This T cell receptor (beta chain) emerged from a study of blood T cell repertoires in COVID-19. Source study methods: Nucleated cell counts were estimated from reference gene primer amplification. Data came from immunoSEQ multiplex PCR; TCRdb stores just in-frame clones and leaves some out. V and J calls and clone size are copied from that table; D and trimming were computed from the DNA. The table lists tens of thousands of clones, 87% of them singletons. Germline lookup yields CDR1 LNHDA and CDR2 SQIVND (reference sequence). The CDR3 runs to 15 residues. Trimming took 6 bases from V and 5 from J; bases not matched to a gene: 9.

The TCR originated in a woman aged 55-69 years with COVID-19, enrolled during active disease. The chain carries TRBV19 and TRBJ2-5; 10 bases fit TRBD2. Sequencing was carried out using peripheral blood. The CDR3 region has the DNA TGTGCCAGTAGCCCTAGGACTAGCGGCCTGGAGACCCAGTACTTC. Its translation: CASSPRTSGLETQYF. The whole variable domain, filled in from reference TRBV19 and TRBJ2-5, reads DGGITQSPKYLFRKEGQNVTLSCEQNLNHDAMYWYRQDPGQGLRLIYYSQIVNDFQKGDIAEGYSVSREKKESFPLTVTSAQKNPTAFYLCASSPRTSGLETQYFGPGTRLLVL.